This TCR beta chain was identified during a study of CD8+CD57+ T cells in acquired aplastic anemia. Overall study results and limits: Patients and controls shared over 25 CD8+ CDR3 sequences, which appeared highly expressed in patients and within their immunodominant clones.

Investigators profiled TCR beta VDJ and CDR3 from genomic DNA template. Via MiXCR, TCRdb re-called the reads, giving one row per CDR3 protein. The sample lists a few hundred thousand distinct CDR3 sequences, about half occurring once. A note on this clonotype: Its target is unknown.

It was patients with CD8+CD57+ cell expansion by flow cytometry who were chosen for sequencing. The ends were cut back, 0 bases at V and 3 bases at J, with 8 bases in the middle. The length of the CDR3 is 14 residues. Germline CDR1 is SGHKS and CDR2 is YYEKEE (reference sequence). The V and J genes are TRBV5-5 and TRBJ2-3; no clear D. This receptor was obtained from a human donor with aplastic anemia. Source material: sorted CD4+, CD8+, or CD8+CD57+ T cells (not recorded which) from PBMCs. The CDR3 protein is CASSLASGTDTQYF. CDR3 nucleotide sequence: TGTGCCAGCAGCTTGGCCTCTGGGACAGATACGCAGTATTTT.